This T cell receptor (beta chain) was sequenced in a study of cytomegalovirus exposure and HLA in healthy donors (TCRdb year 2017). In terms of the full investigation: An earlier analysis of about 560 of the donors reported approximately 280 Gb of sequence data and around 110 million unique TCR beta sequences obtained from roughly 170 million T cells. Typing coverage differed by locus: A, B, C, DRB1 and DQB1 were typed in roughly 629-640 donors, DQA1 in 500 to 550, DPA1 in approximately 600, and DPB1 in just under 480. The study combined high-throughput TCR immunosequencing, statistical association of individual TCRs with disease status, and machine learning to predict cytomegalovirus infection status. In an earlier analysis of about 590 of the donors, high-throughput TCR beta sequencing was used to judge whether each TCR beta V gene segment behaved as functional or pseudogenic. A later analysis re-analyzed previously published TCR beta repertoires from about 730 donors and added high-resolution HLA genotyping to study TCR occurrence patterns. The study was designed to test whether signatures of past pathogen exposure could be identified by cataloging public T cell receptors. The study used immunosequencing to profile the T cell repertoires of approximately 640 subjects and linked those repertoires to cytomegalovirus serostatus. Alongside the repertoire data, information on donor age, sex, ethnicity and CMV serostatus was compiled. Roughly five DR-DQ haplotypes were handled as single units for association and clustering, since linkage in the cohort was strong. A later genetic analysis took genome-wide SNP genotypes for about 65% of the roughly 670 donors and used that subset as a discovery cohort. Along with the roughly 670-subject first cohort, a separate validation cohort of over 90 different subjects was used. Of the 398 genotyped donors, over 65% fell in the genetic ancestry cluster associated with self-reported Caucasian donors. In the later analysis, no new phenotypic data were used to find candidate immune exposures; instead, reliance was placed on TCR beta sequences and their occurrence across donors. An early release covering roughly 600 HLA-typed donors comprised 250 to 350 gigabases of sequencing data and 85 million to 100 million unique TCR sequences. Both class I and class II loci were covered by HLA typing, at four-digit resolution. Among some 400 genotyped donors of the cohort, an average of roughly 230,000 unique TCR beta nucleotide sequences was sequenced per donor, of which 15% to 20% were non-productive. Every discovery cohort repertoire had been produced on one sequencing platform. General findings and caveats noted by the study authors: According to a later analysis, most CMV-associated TCR beta chains appeared to be HLA-restricted, and the HLA associations seemed to be driven largely by CMV exposure. In a later analysis, several top co-occurrence clusters were reported to appear linked to parvovirus B19, influenza, CMV and Epstein-Barr virus. In the study, approximately 160 TCR beta chains were listed as associated with cytomegalovirus. Linkage disequilibrium might explain the correlated functional status among segregating V segments, but an unknown experimental factor could not be ruled out. V-gene and J-gene trimming of TCR beta chains was associated with a missense DCLRE1C variant in a later genetic analysis, and the association was replicated in an independent cohort. The cohort was sequenced for TCR beta chains only, and without alpha or paired-chain data the features that could be detected were limited. CMV serostatus was the only immune exposure information available for the cohort. The classifier was reported to diagnose cytomegalovirus status with high specificity and sensitivity in both the original cohort and the validation cohort. Compared with equally common non-associated chains, HLA-associated TCR beta chains in a later analysis were more clonally expanded and had lower generation probabilities. A further reported finding was that TCR beta sequences accurately predicted the HLA-A and HLA-B alleles for most subjects in the first cohort. Some IMGT-functional V segments, including TRBV6-2 and TRBV6-3, could not be told apart with the 87-base-pair reads, so those segments were excluded. A few of the identified cytomegalovirus-associated TCR beta chains were confirmed in vitro to be specific for cytomegalovirus antigens. When HLA alleles, especially DR and DQ, strongly co-occurred, attributing TCR associations to individual alleles was difficult. According to a later genetic analysis, donors in an Asian-associated ancestry cluster had fewer N-insertions in productive TCRs than the approximately 630-donor mean. An earlier analysis of 587 of the donors showed that most TCR beta V segments appeared in productive rearrangements either about 87% or about 30% of the time, which broadly matched IMGT annotations. The presence/absence analyses assumed that sequencing depth was roughly uniform across donors, and that assumption may not be true. The authors suggested that the approach could potentially be extended to other disease states and immunological phenotypes. Most TCR sequences were observed very rarely across donors, whereas some public TCRs were present in many individuals. About 17 rarely observed V segments, including chromosome 9 orphons, were excluded from the earlier analysis of several hundred of the donors because counts were too low. A later analysis associated 16,951 TCR beta sequences with specific HLA alleles at a false discovery rate of 0.05. A group of highly shared sequence variants was considered likely to be a technical artifact of the sequencing pipeline. In a later analysis, the rate of TCR association differed among HLA loci, with DRB1 alleles having the most associated TCRs and HLA-C alleles having the fewest. Because HLA typing was unavailable for some donors at each locus, only the typed subset was used in association tests.

The cohort was made up of about 610 healthy bone marrow donors. Cohort members were all nominally healthy when sampled, although unrecorded immune exposures were likely present. The donor was CMV seropositive and belonged to the group of 250 to 300 seropositive cohort members. Each donor provided a peripheral blood sample, and peripheral blood mononuclear cells were used for TCR beta sequencing. Genomic DNA was extracted from the blood cell samples with the Qiagen DNeasy Blood Extraction Kit. A remark on this clone: The antigen it binds to is not known. One junction end disagrees with the germline gene, perhaps due to a read error.

The CDR3 contains 15 residues, cysteine and phenylalanine counted. Just CDR3 DNA is preserved here, 45 bases in frame from base 1. Per the germline V gene (reference sequence), LNHDA is the CDR1 and SQIVND is the CDR2. The receptor library was made with the immunoSEQ multiplex PCR assay. For the multiplex PCR, a mixture combining 60 forward primers for TCR Vbeta segments and 13 reverse primers for TCR Jbeta segments was used. A multiplex PCR assay on genomic DNA amplified the CDR3 region of rearranged TCR beta genes. The amplified TCR beta libraries were sequenced on the Illumina HiSeq System as 87-base-pair reads. Regarding the original processing steps: Across the 700 or so repertoires, a later analysis counted 80 million or so unique TCR beta chains, roughly 11 million of which were shared by at least two donors. Raw reads were error-corrected and collapsed into unique sequences with a nearest-neighbor algorithm that merged closely related sequences to remove PCR and sequencing errors. V, D and J gene segments were assigned by aligning CDR3 sequences to IMGT reference sequences. Each retained sequence needed at least a six-nucleotide match to both a V gene segment and a J gene segment. Rearrangements were called productive when the CDR3 lacked stop codons and stayed in frame with V and J; all others were non-productive. Following IMGT convention, CDR3 was defined as the stretch from the second conserved V-encoded cysteine to the conserved J-encoded phenylalanine. Sequences without an unambiguous match to a single V gene segment were excluded from the earlier analysis of several hundred of the donors. An earlier analysis of fewer than 750 of the donors called V segments functional above 56.7% productive rearrangements and segregating when the between-donor standard deviation exceeded 5%. To diagnose cytomegalovirus status from the catalog of TCR beta chain sequences, a statistical classification framework was built. In a later analysis, TCR nucleotide sequences were compared against IMGT/GENE-DB human TR gene sequences so that V and J genes could be assigned. A later analysis assigned CDR3 sequences and most-parsimonious VDJ recombination scenarios with the TCRdist pipeline. A later analysis defined each TCR beta chain by its CDR3 amino acid sequence plus V-gene family, and excluded reads lacking a unique V-gene family. As a way to deal with suspected cross-contamination and a sequencing artifact, a later analysis dropped roughly 620 nucleotide sequences that were highly shared and had low generation probability. For each public chain, a later analysis derived a clonal expansion index from normalized ranks of inferred template counts within each repertoire. In a later analysis, generation probabilities were computed with a VDJ recombination model fitted to out-of-frame rearrangements, and the resulting probabilities were checked against IGoR. In a later analysis, hypergeometric tests were used to score TCR-TCR, TCR-HLA and TCR-CMV co-occurrence, with a repertoire-size bias correction applied to TCR pairs. False discovery rates were estimated in a later analysis by permuting HLA or CMV assignments 20 times. In a later analysis, co-occurring TCRs were grouped with DBSCAN, and TCRdist sequence similarity was added when clustering was performed within HLA-allele-positive subsets. Repertoires with fewer than 30,000 or more than 120,000 public chains were left out of co-occurrence clustering, as were a few repertoires with anomalous nucleotide sharing. TCRdb mirrors the immuneACCESS table, restricted to in-frame sequences. Some clones are absent from its copies; in checked studies, under half trace to an unresolved V gene, and the reason for the others is unknown. That table is the source of V, J and clone size, and D and trimming were worked out from the DNA. The sample table shows under 200,000 clones, and approximately 82% are seen once. The ten largest clonotypes hold around 6.6% of the sample.

The TCR originated in a man aged 50-60 years in good health and CMV-seropositive. The V and J genes are TRBV19 and TRBJ1-2, and possibly TRBD1, on 5 matching bases. The sequencing sample was made of PBMCs. The nucleotides are TGTGCCAGTAGTCTAGAACTGGGGCAGGGTTATGGCTACACCTTC. The translation is CASSLELGQGYGYTF. Reference TRBV19 and TRBJ1-2 genes cover what lies past the CDR3, so the full variable domain is DGGITQSPKYLFRKEGQNVTLSCEQNLNHDAMYWYRQDPGQGLRLIYYSQIVNDFQKGDIAEGYSVSREKKESFPLTVTSAQKNPTAFYLCASSLELGQGYGYTFGSGTRLTVV.